The 24 T cell receptor beta chains below all came from one sample that was sequenced in a study of Ad26.COV2.S vaccination and SARS-CoV-2 variants. The data were produced by immunoSEQ multiplex PCR, yet TCRdb's version contains in-frame clones alone and is incomplete. The sample includes under 400,000 clones, around 86% of them seen just once. Indicated treatment: 15 to 20 received Ad26.COV2.S at low or high dose, single or two shots; 5 received placebo; per-sample allocation not given. After the first vaccine or placebo injection, samples were drawn on day 63. Sample: peripheral blood, taken in a trial of Ad26.COV2.S vaccine versus placebo. These receptors were taken from a person between 18 and 65 years old who received the Ad26.COV2.S COVID-19 vaccine or a placebo.

The CDR3 spells CAWSATGNTAGNTIYF. The CDR3 nucleotides are TGTGCCTGGAGTGCAACAGGGAATACCGCCGGAAACACCATATATTTT. The chain couples TRBV30 to TRBJ1-3; D possibly corresponds to TRBD1 (6 bases). Germline CDR1 and CDR2: GTSNPN and SVGIG (reference sequence). The CDR3 runs 16 residues. With 1 base removed from V and 4 bases from J, the gap between germline ends came to 17 bases. Using reference TRBV30 and TRBJ1-3 for the parts outside the CDR3, the full variable domain is SQTIHQWPATLVQPVGSPLSLECTVEGTSNPNLYWYRQAAGRGLQLLFYSVGIGQISSEVPQNLSASRPQDRQFILSSKKLLLSDSGFYLCAWSATGNTAGNTIYFGEGSWLTVV.

J is TRBJ1-3 and V is TRBV5-1; D is uncertain. This CDR3 comprises 16 residues. Between the trimmed V and J ends, which lost 0 bases and 1 base, there was a span of 11 bases. The V gene's germline CDR1 is SGHRS and CDR2 YFSETQ. The chain's CDR3 is CASSLDGVWSGNTIYF. CDR3 DNA: TGCGCCAGCAGCTTGGATGGGGTTTGGTCTGGAAACACCATATATTTT. Drawing the rest from reference TRBV5-1 and TRBJ1-3, the complete variable domain is KAGVTQTPRYLIKTRGQQVTLSCSPISGHRSVSWYQQTPGQGLQFLFEYFSETQRNKGNFPGRFSGRQFSNSRSEMNVSTLELGDSALYLCASSLDGVWSGNTIYFGEGSWLTVV.

The chain recombines TRBV15 with TRBJ2-7; 7 bases agree with TRBD1. CDR1 LNHNV and CDR2 YYDKDF come from the germline V gene (reference sequence). Trimming removed 0 bases from V and 1 base from J; junction bases left unmatched: 3. This CDR3 has 15 residues. CDR3 nucleotides: TGTGCCACCAGCAGAGATCTGGGACAGTCCTACGAGCAGTACTTC. Amino acids: CATSRDLGQSYEQYF.

J is TRBJ2-5 and V is TRBV6-6, with no clear D. CDR3 length: 11 residues. The V end was cut by 2 bases, the J end by 4 bases, with 2 bases between. Germline loops: CDR1 MNHNY, CDR2 SVGAGI (reference sequence). The CDR3 nucleotides are TGTGCCAGCAGTTACGCAGAGACCCAGTACTTC. Residues: CASSYAETQYF.

The CDR3: CASSSPTETVSETQYF. The CDR3 nucleotides are TGCGCCAGCAGCTCTCCGACAGAAACGGTTTCGGAGACCCAGTACTTC. The genes are TRBV5-1 and TRBJ2-5; TRBD1 is a possible D gene (5 bases). CDR3 size: 16 residues. Between the trimmed V and J ends, which lost 3 bases and 5 bases, there was a span of 20 bases. The germline V gene has CDR1 SGHRS and CDR2 YFSETQ.

The rearrangement links TRBV7-9 to TRBJ2-7; maybe TRBD1 (5 bases). This CDR3 has 14 residues. V dropped 2 bases and J dropped 2 bases, with 10 bases sitting between them. Germline-derived CDR1 and CDR2 are SEHNR and FQNEAQ (reference sequence). DNA for the CDR3: TGTGCCAGCAGCTTATCAGGGCCGGCCTACGAGCAGTACTTC. Protein: CASSLSGPAYEQYF.

The V and J genes are TRBV5-1 and TRBJ1-6, with D possibly TRBD1 on 5 matching bases. The length of the CDR3 is 16 residues. Trimming left V 0 bases short and J 9 bases short, with 16 bases between. Germline V gene data show CDR1 as SGHRS and CDR2 as YFSETQ. CDR3 in DNA: TGCGCCAGCAGCTTGGCCGTTGGGGGAGGACGTTCACCCCTCCACTTT. Translating gives CASSLAVGGGRSPLHF.

The genes are TRBV7-9 and TRBJ1-1; 8 nucleotides align to TRBD1. CDR1 and CDR2 (germline): SEHNR, FQNEAQ (reference sequence). The CDR3 sequence is 15 residues long. J lost 5 bases, V lost 1 base, and 6 bases had no gene match. CDR3 bases: TGTGCCAGCAGCTTAGGGCAGGGGGCGATGACTGAAGCTTTCTTT. Its protein is CASSLGQGAMTEAFF.

The chain uses TRBV6-5 and TRBJ2-4; D may be TRBD2 (5 bases). Germline V CDR1 and CDR2: MNHEY, SVGAGI. Trimming stripped 5 bases from V and 8 bases from J, with 16 bases between. This CDR3 is 14 amino acids long. This CDR3 is CASSPPRGRDIQYF. CDR3 DNA sequence: TGTGCCAGCAGTCCCCCACGGGGAAGGGACATTCAGTACTTC.

This chain links TRBV11-1 with TRBJ1-2; D ambiguous. With 6 bases removed from V and 8 bases from J, the gap between germline ends came to 16 bases. There are 13 residues in the CDR3. Germline CDR1 is SGHAT and CDR2 is FQDESV (reference sequence). CDR3 residues: CASSINSGGGYTF. The DNA for the CDR3 is TGTGCCAGCAGTATAAACTCCGGCGGGGGCTACACCTTC.

The chain has TRBV30 and TRBJ2-7, with a tentative D call TRBD2 (5 bases). Germline CDR1 is GTSNPN and CDR2 is SVGIG (reference sequence). Trimming shortened V by 5 bases and J by 0 bases, and 11 bases separated the two germline ends. This CDR3 has 13 amino acids. In DNA, the CDR3 is TGTGCCTGGGGACTGGGGAGCTCCTACGAGCAGTACTTC. It yields the protein CAWGLGSSYEQYF.

This clone has only one observation. J is TRBJ1-2 and V is TRBV6-2 or TRBV6-3; 7 bases fit TRBD1. The CDR3 spans 13 residues. After removal of 6 bases from V and 4 bases from J, the junction contained 5 bases not matched to a gene. The germline V gene has CDR1 MNHEY and CDR2 SVGEGT. The CDR3 bases are TGTGCCAGCAGCAGGGGGGGGAGCTATGGCTACACCTTC. Amino acids: CASSRGGSYGYTF.

This chain links TRBV5-1 with TRBJ1-2; 8 nucleotides agree with TRBD1. Germline CDR1 SGHRS, CDR2 YFSETQ. V trimming: 0 bases; J trimming: 4 bases; junction bases outside the gene matches: 2. The CDR3 is 14 residues long. CDR3 nucleotide sequence: TGCGCCAGCAGCTTGGGGGACAGGATCTATGGCTACACCTTC. Encoded protein: CASSLGDRIYGYTF.

The V call is TRBV5-5, the J call TRBJ1-2, with D possibly being TRBD1 (6 bases). The germline V gene has CDR1 SGHKS and CDR2 YYEKEE (reference sequence). The CDR3 extends over 15 amino acids. The germline V and J ends were trimmed by 4 bases and 4 bases, with 17 bases remaining between them. CDR3 nucleotide sequence: TGTGCCAGCAGCCCTGGTTGGGGGCCGGGCTATGGCTACACCTTC. It specifies CASSPGWGPGYGYTF. The entire variable domain, with the rest obtained from reference TRBV5-5 and TRBJ1-2, is as follows: DAGVTQSPTHLIKTRGQQVTLRCSPISGHKSVSWYQQVLGQGPQFIFQYYEKEERGRGNFPDRFSARQFPNYSSELNVNALLLGDSALYLCASSPGWGPGYGYTFGSGTRLTVV.

This chain uses TRBV7-9 with TRBJ1-2; the D gene is possibly TRBD1 (5 bases). Germline values: CDR1 SEHNR, CDR2 FQNEAQ (reference sequence). The V end lost 2 bases, the J end lost 7 bases, and 14 bases lay between the germline ends. This CDR3 contains 14 residues. The CDR3 is CASSLFPGRGGYTF. CDR3 DNA sequence: TGTGCCAGCAGCTTATTTCCGGGTAGGGGTGGCTACACCTTC.

This chain uses TRBV4-1 with TRBJ1-1; 8 nucleotides agree with TRBD1. The V segment lost 5 bases and the J segment 0 bases; nucleotides outside the gene matches: 14. The CDR3 runs 18 residues. The germline gives CDR1 MGHRA, CDR2 YSYEKL. In DNA, the CDR3 is TGCGCCAGCAGCAACGACCAGGGGGCCCGGCGCGTGAACACTGAAGCTTTCTTT. Amino acid sequence: CASSNDQGARRVNTEAFF.

This clone is a singleton in its sample. This sequence joins TRBV24-1 and TRBJ2-7; D ambiguous. Germline V gives CDR1 KGHDR, CDR2 SFDVKD. The ends were cut back, 7 bases at V and 3 bases at J, with 12 bases in the middle. The CDR3 contains 13 residues. The CDR3, as DNA: TGTGCCACCAGGCCCCACGGAAACTACGAGCAGTACTTC. It yields the protein CATRPHGNYEQYF.

This rearrangement joins TRBV12-3 or TRBV12-4 to TRBJ2-2; D might be TRBD2 (5 bases). CDR3 length equals 12 residues. Trimming pared 8 bases from V and 5 bases from J, leaving 9 bases between. CDR3 loop: CASLRTTGELFF. CDR3 bases: TGTGCCAGCCTCCGGACTACCGGGGAGCTGTTTTTT.

The chain carries TRBV5-1 and TRBJ1-5; no clear D gene. V lost 1 base, J lost 0 bases, and 8 bases lay in between. CDR3 length equals 15 residues. Germline values: CDR1 SGHRS, CDR2 YFSETQ. This CDR3 reads CASSLHGDSNQPQHF. The CDR3 bases are TGCGCCAGCAGCTTGCATGGGGATAGCAATCAGCCCCAGCATTTT. Complete variable domain (other parts from reference TRBV5-1 and TRBJ1-5): KAGVTQTPRYLIKTRGQQVTLSCSPISGHRSVSWYQQTPGQGLQFLFEYFSETQRNKGNFPGRFSGRQFSNSRSEMNVSTLELGDSALYLCASSLHGDSNQPQHFGDGTRLSIL.

The chain links TRBV6-5 to TRBJ2-7; 7 nucleotides align to TRBD1. This CDR3 contains 13 residues. Germline CDR1 MNHEY, CDR2 SVGAGI. V shed 4 bases, J shed 6 bases, and the junction held 6 bases outside the gene matches. CDR3 bases: TGTGCCAGCAGTTCGCCGACAGGGAGCGAGCAGTACTTC. It yields the protein CASSSPTGSEQYF.

The chain links TRBV20-1 to TRBJ2-3, with TRBD1 as a possible D gene (6 bases). Per the germline V gene, CDR1 is DFQATT and CDR2 is SNEGSKA (reference sequence). The CDR3 covers 16 residues. V shed 3 bases and J shed 5 bases, with 21 bases lying between them. The CDR3 DNA reads TGCAGTGCTAGTATAGGGGAAACAGGGATCATAGATACGCAGTATTTT. This encodes CSASIGETGIIDTQYF.

This clone was observed a few times. The chain combines TRBV18 with TRBJ1-3; 8 nucleotides match TRBD1. V gave up 2 bases and J gave up 7 bases; unmatched junction bases: 4. This CDR3 comprises 14 residues. CDR1 KGHSH and CDR2 LQKENI come from the germline V gene. Written as DNA, the CDR3 is TGTGCCAGCTCACCAGGACAGGGTTTTAACACCATATATTTT. The encoded protein is CASSPGQGFNTIYF.

The chain recombines TRBV19 with TRBJ1-1; D uncertain. Germline V gives CDR1 LNHDA, CDR2 SQIVND (reference sequence). V gave up 7 bases and J gave up 0 bases, with 12 bases separating them. The CDR3 runs 14 residues. This CDR3 is CASTSKWVNTEAFF. CDR3 bases: TGTGCCAGTACCAGCAAGTGGGTGAACACTGAAGCTTTCTTT.

This rearrangement joins TRBV9 to TRBJ2-7, with 7 bases that match TRBD1. Germline CDR1 reads SGDLS; CDR2 reads YYNGEE. The CDR3 length is 13 residues. After removal of 3 bases from V and 3 bases from J, the junction contained 3 bases not matched to a gene. The CDR3 spells CASSGQGDYEQYF. CDR3 nucleotide sequence: TGTGCCAGCAGCGGTCAGGGGGACTACGAGCAGTACTTC.